The 10 T cell receptor beta chains presented below share a single source sample, sequenced in a study of identical twins. TCRdb re-called the 5' RACE reads through MiXCR, storing one row per CDR3 protein. This sample has roughly 710,000 distinct CDR3 sequences, with 5.5% to 7.5% found just once. Sequencing used naive T cells sorted from blood. These receptors all come from a man between 18 and 35 years old in good health.

This clonotype was counted many times. V usage is TRBV27 and J usage is TRBJ2-1; 7 bases align to TRBD2. There are 16 residues in the CDR3. Germline CDR1 is MNHEY and CDR2 is SMNVEV (reference sequence). The V gene end was trimmed by 6 bases and the J gene end by 4 bases; junction bases not matched to a gene: 12. The CDR3 here is CASRQTSWGSYNEQFF. CDR3 DNA sequence: TGTGCCAGCAGACAGACTAGCTGGGGATCGTACAATGAGCAGTTCTTC.

This clonotype has a handful of counts. This chain links TRBV20-1 with TRBJ2-7, with D perhaps TRBD1 (6 bases). Germline CDR1 reads DFQATT; CDR2 reads SNEGSKA (reference sequence). There are 12 residues in the CDR3. This CDR3 is CGYRALSYEQYF. The CDR3 DNA sequence: TGCGGATACAGGGCTCTCTCCTACGAGCAGTACTTC.

The sample holds a few counts of this clonotype. The J gene is TRBJ2-6, the V gene TRBV12-3 or TRBV12-4; D is unresolved. The CDR3 has 14 residues. V dropped 6 bases and J dropped 2 bases, with 8 bases sitting between them. CDR3 in DNA: TGTGCCAGCAGCCTTCATCCTGGGGCCAACGTCCTGACTTTC. Translated, it gives CASSLHPGANVLTF.

This clonotype was detected only a few times. V usage is TRBV7-2 and J usage is TRBJ2-5; 11 bases map to TRBD2. Per germline, CDR1 SGHTA and CDR2 FQGNSA. The CDR3 runs 15 residues. Trimming removed 5 bases from V and 4 bases from J; junction bases left unmatched: 6. The CDR3 region has the DNA TGTGCCAGCAGCCAACTAGCGGGAGTAGGAGAGACCCAGTACTTC. Its protein is CASSQLAGVGETQYF.

This clonotype was detected ten times or more. This chain uses TRBV29-1 with TRBJ1-4, with D hard to call. This CDR3 is 14 amino acids long. Germline CDR1 is SQVTM and CDR2 is ANQGSEA. V gave up 4 bases and J gave up 1 base, with 10 bases separating them. The CDR3 sequence: CSVGPGRTNEKLFF. The CDR3, as DNA: TGCAGCGTTGGTCCCGGCAGAACTAATGAAAAACTGTTTTTT.

This clonotype has a handful of counts. The chain carries TRBV9 and TRBJ2-7; D assignment may be TRBD1 or TRBD2 (5 bases each). Germline V gene sequence: CDR1 SGDLS, CDR2 YYNGEE. Trimming cost V 3 bases and J 6 bases, with 13 bases left between them. The CDR3 extends over 13 amino acids. Here the CDR3 DNA reads TGTGCCAGCAGCGGTGAGGGGATCCGCGAGCAGTACTTC. Translation: CASSGEGIREQYF.

The V call is TRBV20-1, the J call TRBJ2-1; TRBD1 matches at 8 bases. The CDR3 runs 15 residues. The trim removed 6 bases at V and 1 base at J, leaving 8 bases unmatched. Per germline, CDR1 DFQATT and CDR2 SNEGSKA (reference sequence). The CDR3 sequence is CSATQGARSYNEQFF. In DNA form, the CDR3 reads TGCAGTGCGACCCAGGGGGCTCGATCCTACAATGAGCAGTTCTTC.

The V gene is TRBV5-1, the J gene TRBJ2-7; perhaps TRBD1 as D (5 bases). V lost 4 bases to trimming and J lost 2 bases, with 16 bases between them. Germline assignment: CDR1 SGHRS and CDR2 YFSETQ. CDR3 length equals 15 residues. The CDR3 nucleotides are TGCGCCAGCAGCGTGCATATTGACAGACCCTACGAGCAGTACTTC. Translating it yields CASSVHIDRPYEQYF. The full variable domain, rest sourced from reference TRBV5-1 and TRBJ2-7, is KAGVTQTPRYLIKTRGQQVTLSCSPISGHRSVSWYQQTPGQGLQFLFEYFSETQRNKGNFPGRFSGRQFSNSRSEMNVSTLELGDSALYLCASSVHIDRPYEQYFGPGTRLTVT.

This clonotype was seen repeatedly, ten times or more. This rearrangement joins TRBV6-1 to TRBJ1-4, with a tentative D call TRBD1 (5 bases). The CDR3 is 16 amino acids. Trimming shortened V by 6 bases and J by 0 bases, and 14 bases separated the two germline ends. Germline loops: CDR1 MNHNS, CDR2 SASEGT. This CDR3 is CASSRRTGATNEKLFF. The CDR3 nucleotides are TGTGCCAGCAGCCGACGGACGGGGGCAACTAATGAAAAACTGTTTTTT.

The V call is TRBV30, the J call TRBJ2-1; weak D call: TRBD2 (5 bases). Germline V gene data show CDR1 as GTSNPN and CDR2 as SVGIG (reference sequence). This CDR3 contains 15 residues. The V end was cut by 4 bases, the J end by 5 bases, with 18 bases between. CDR3 region: CAWTGSGGTHNEQFF. CDR3 nucleotide sequence: TGTGCCTGGACGGGGAGCGGAGGAACACACAATGAGCAGTTCTTC.